This is a list of T cell receptor beta chains from one sample in a study of identical twins. TCRdb ran MiXCR on the 5' RACE reads and lists one entry per CDR3 protein. The sample records 640,000 or so distinct CDR3 sequences, less than 7% being singletons. The source material was naive T cells sorted from blood. The origin of the receptors is a man younger than 35 in good health. Both conserved end residues are part of each CDR3. D genes are given only for firm matches. Clone size is shown for a subset of rows, as once, few, many or a class of expanded clone.

d_call: NA; j_call: TRBJ2-3; clone_size: many; v_call: TRBV25-1; cdr3_aa: CASSGSGASTDTQYF; cdr3_nt: TGTGCCAGCAGTGGTAGCGGAGCTAGCACAGATACGCAGTATTTT
d_call: NA; j_call: TRBJ2-2; clone_size: many; v_call: TRBV6-1; cdr3_aa: CASRSGFGVDTGELFF; cdr3_nt: TGTGCCAGCAGATCCGGATTTGGGGTGGACACCGGGGAGCTGTTTTTT
d_call: TRBD1; j_call: TRBJ2-3; clone_size: NA; v_call: TRBV15; cdr3_aa: CATSRIRQGRDTQYF; cdr3_nt: TGTGCCACCAGCAGAATTAGACAGGGGAGAGATACGCAGTATTTT
d_call: NA; j_call: TRBJ2-7; clone_size: NA; v_call: TRBV25-1; cdr3_aa: CASSGKGTFYEQYF; cdr3_nt: TGTGCCAGCAGTGGAAAGGGCACGTTTTACGAGCAGTACTTC
d_call: NA; j_call: TRBJ2-4; clone_size: NA; v_call: TRBV4-3; cdr3_aa: CASSQEGGNIQYF; cdr3_nt: TGCGCCAGCAGCCAAGAAGGGGGAAACATTCAGTACTTC
d_call: NA; j_call: TRBJ1-5; clone_size: many; v_call: TRBV24-1; cdr3_aa: CATSATGNQPQHF; cdr3_nt: TGTGCCACCAGTGCTACAGGGAATCAGCCCCAGCATTTT
d_call: TRBD2; j_call: TRBJ2-2; clone_size: many; v_call: TRBV6-2/TRBV6-3; cdr3_aa: CASSPSGRLSTGELFF; cdr3_nt: TGTGCCAGCTCTCCTAGCGGGAGACTGTCCACCGGGGAGCTGTTTTTT
d_call: NA; j_call: TRBJ2-3; clone_size: once; v_call: TRBV15; cdr3_aa: CATSRELTGLGNTQYF; cdr3_nt: TGTGCCACCAGCAGAGAGCTTACAGGGTTGGGGAATACGCAGTATTTT
d_call: NA; j_call: TRBJ2-1; clone_size: NA; v_call: TRBV20-1; cdr3_aa: CSASRQAGVKDNEQFF; cdr3_nt: TGCAGTGCTAGTAGGCAGGCTGGTGTGAAAGACAATGAGCAGTTCTTC
d_call: NA; j_call: TRBJ1-1; clone_size: many; v_call: TRBV12-3/TRBV12-4; cdr3_aa: CASSSLGSEAFF; cdr3_nt: TGTGCCAGCAGTTCGCTCGGTTCTGAAGCTTTCTTT
d_call: NA; j_call: TRBJ2-1; clone_size: NA; v_call: TRBV10-3; cdr3_aa: CAISESSEQFF; cdr3_nt: TGTGCCATCAGTGAGTCGAGTGAGCAGTTCTTC
d_call: NA; j_call: TRBJ1-1; clone_size: many; v_call: TRBV7-9; cdr3_aa: CASTKNTEAFF; cdr3_nt: TGTGCCAGCACCAAGAACACTGAAGCTTTCTTT
d_call: NA; j_call: TRBJ2-7; clone_size: many; v_call: TRBV25-1; cdr3_aa: CASSEYGRVEQYF; cdr3_nt: TGTGCCAGCAGTGAATATGGCAGGGTCGAGCAGTACTTC
d_call: TRBD1; j_call: TRBJ2-3; clone_size: NA; v_call: TRBV29-1; cdr3_aa: CSVEPRGRPDTQYF; cdr3_nt: TGCAGCGTTGAACCCAGGGGGCGCCCAGATACGCAGTATTTT
d_call: NA; j_call: TRBJ1-1; clone_size: few; v_call: TRBV30; cdr3_aa: CAWEQNLNTEAFF; cdr3_nt: TGTGCCTGGGAACAGAATTTGAACACTGAAGCTTTCTTT
d_call: NA; j_call: TRBJ2-3; clone_size: few; v_call: TRBV30; cdr3_aa: CAWSPLRRINTQYF; cdr3_nt: TGTGCCTGGAGTCCCCTTCGTCGGATTAATACGCAGTATTTT
d_call: NA; j_call: TRBJ2-5; clone_size: many; v_call: TRBV15; cdr3_aa: CATSRARVGQETQYF; cdr3_nt: TGTGCCACCAGCAGAGCCAGGGTCGGTCAAGAGACCCAGTACTTC
d_call: TRBD2; j_call: TRBJ2-3; clone_size: NA; v_call: TRBV4-2; cdr3_aa: CASAKLAGKNTDTQYF; cdr3_nt: TGTGCCAGCGCAAAACTAGCGGGGAAGAACACAGATACGCAGTATTTT
d_call: TRBD1; j_call: TRBJ1-1; clone_size: NA; v_call: TRBV5-6; cdr3_aa: CASSWGQGSNTEAFF; cdr3_nt: TGTGCCAGCAGCTGGGGACAGGGATCTAACACTGAAGCTTTCTTT
d_call: TRBD2; j_call: TRBJ2-1; clone_size: few; v_call: TRBV20-1; cdr3_aa: CSALHGTRASYNEQFF; cdr3_nt: TGCAGTGCTTTACACGGGACTAGGGCCTCCTACAATGAGCAGTTCTTC
d_call: NA; j_call: TRBJ1-2; clone_size: few; v_call: TRBV6-6; cdr3_aa: CASSWGAEGYTF; cdr3_nt: TGTGCCAGCAGTTGGGGGGCCGAGGGCTACACCTTC
d_call: TRBD1; j_call: TRBJ2-1; clone_size: few; v_call: TRBV27; cdr3_aa: CASSVGQGLWGEQFF; cdr3_nt: TGTGCCAGCAGTGTGGGACAGGGGCTCTGGGGTGAGCAGTTCTTC
d_call: TRBD1; j_call: TRBJ2-7; clone_size: few; v_call: TRBV20-1; cdr3_aa: CSATSGQRGNEQYF; cdr3_nt: TGCAGTGCTACTTCGGGACAGCGAGGTAACGAGCAGTACTTC
d_call: NA; j_call: TRBJ2-3; clone_size: many; v_call: TRBV5-1; cdr3_aa: CASSLRSGWGDTQYF; cdr3_nt: TGCGCCAGCAGCTTGAGAAGTGGTTGGGGAGATACGCAGTATTTT
d_call: NA; j_call: TRBJ2-7; clone_size: NA; v_call: TRBV6-1; cdr3_aa: CATNILEQYF; cdr3_nt: TGTGCCACCAACATTCTCGAGCAGTACTTC
d_call: TRBD1; j_call: TRBJ2-3; clone_size: many; v_call: TRBV10-3; cdr3_aa: CAIGRSGGADTQYF; cdr3_nt: TGTGCCATAGGCCGTTCAGGGGGTGCAGATACGCAGTATTTT
d_call: NA; j_call: TRBJ1-2; clone_size: few; v_call: TRBV20-1; cdr3_aa: CSARTESDYGYTF; cdr3_nt: TGCAGTGCTAGAACAGAATCTGACTATGGCTACACCTTC
d_call: TRBD1; j_call: TRBJ2-1; clone_size: NA; v_call: TRBV6-1; cdr3_aa: CASSPSPGTGGYNEQFF; cdr3_nt: TGTGCCAGCAGTCCCTCCCCCGGGACAGGGGGCTACAATGAGCAGTTCTTC
d_call: NA; j_call: TRBJ2-1; clone_size: many; v_call: TRBV5-1; cdr3_aa: CASRGDPSSYNEQFF; cdr3_nt: TGCGCCAGCAGGGGGGATCCGAGCTCCTACAATGAGCAGTTCTTC
d_call: NA; j_call: TRBJ1-5; clone_size: NA; v_call: TRBV4-2; cdr3_aa: CASSQVEGGAQPQHF; cdr3_nt: TGTGCCAGCAGCCAAGTGGAGGGGGGAGCTCAGCCCCAGCATTTT
d_call: NA; j_call: TRBJ1-1; clone_size: few; v_call: TRBV5-1; cdr3_aa: CASSLVKGSEAFF; cdr3_nt: TGCGCCAGCAGCTTGGTAAAAGGCAGTGAAGCTTTCTTT
d_call: TRBD1; j_call: TRBJ2-7; clone_size: few; v_call: TRBV7-8; cdr3_aa: CASSVSGTGLYEQYF; cdr3_nt: TGTGCCAGCAGCGTTTCCGGGACAGGGCTGTACGAGCAGTACTTC
d_call: TRBD1; j_call: TRBJ2-3; clone_size: many; v_call: TRBV5-1; cdr3_aa: CASSTGQGTDTQYF; cdr3_nt: TGCGCCAGCAGCACCGGACAGGGGACAGATACGCAGTATTTT
d_call: NA; j_call: TRBJ1-5; clone_size: NA; v_call: TRBV4-3; cdr3_aa: CASSQLNGQPQHF; cdr3_nt: TGCGCCAGCAGCCAACTCAACGGGCAGCCCCAGCATTTT
d_call: NA; j_call: TRBJ2-5; clone_size: few; v_call: TRBV7-3; cdr3_aa: CASSQGGEAQYF; cdr3_nt: TGTGCCAGCAGCCAGGGGGGCGAGGCCCAGTACTTC
d_call: TRBD2; j_call: TRBJ2-7; clone_size: many; v_call: TRBV20-1; cdr3_aa: CSARRTRSAGEQYF; cdr3_nt: TGCAGTGCTAGGAGGACTAGGAGCGCCGGCGAGCAGTACTTC
d_call: TRBD1; j_call: TRBJ2-1; clone_size: few; v_call: TRBV12-3/TRBV12-4; cdr3_aa: CASSSGTGASSYNEQFF; cdr3_nt: TGTGCCAGCAGTTCGGGAACAGGGGCCAGCTCCTACAATGAGCAGTTCTTC
d_call: TRBD2; j_call: TRBJ2-1; clone_size: many; v_call: TRBV20-1; cdr3_aa: CSARGVTSGPSDEQFF; cdr3_nt: TGCAGTGCTAGGGGGGTGACTAGCGGCCCTTCGGATGAGCAGTTCTTC
d_call: TRBD2; j_call: TRBJ2-1; clone_size: NA; v_call: TRBV7-8; cdr3_aa: CASSPRNPGLADNEQFF; cdr3_nt: TGTGCCAGCAGCCCACGCAACCCGGGACTAGCTGACAATGAGCAGTTCTTC
d_call: NA; j_call: TRBJ1-2; clone_size: NA; v_call: TRBV3-1; cdr3_aa: CASSQMATGYGYTF; cdr3_nt: TGTGCCAGCAGCCAAATGGCCACTGGCTATGGCTACACCTTC
d_call: NA; j_call: TRBJ2-3; clone_size: many; v_call: TRBV15; cdr3_aa: CATGLIADTQYF; cdr3_nt: TGTGCCACAGGGTTGATCGCAGATACGCAGTATTTT
d_call: NA; j_call: TRBJ1-5; clone_size: few; v_call: TRBV12-3/TRBV12-4; cdr3_aa: CASSSGARNQPQHF; cdr3_nt: TGTGCCAGCAGCTCGGGGGCAAGGAATCAGCCCCAGCATTTT
d_call: TRBD2; j_call: TRBJ2-1; clone_size: few; v_call: TRBV3-1; cdr3_aa: CASSLPRGLAAYNEQFF; cdr3_nt: TGTGCCAGCAGCCTCCCGAGAGGACTAGCGGCCTACAATGAGCAGTTCTTC
d_call: NA; j_call: TRBJ2-1; clone_size: many; v_call: TRBV2; cdr3_aa: CASKERFYNEQFF; cdr3_nt: TGTGCCAGCAAGGAGCGCTTCTACAATGAGCAGTTCTTC
d_call: NA; j_call: TRBJ2-5; clone_size: few; v_call: TRBV6-2/TRBV6-3; cdr3_aa: CASSSPDSFKETQYF; cdr3_nt: TGTGCCAGCAGTTCCCCCGACAGCTTCAAAGAGACCCAGTACTTC